The rows below give T cell receptor beta chains drawn from one sample of a study of vaccination and CD4 T cells after COVID-19. TCRdb redid the calling of the PCR reads with MiXCR, one entry per CDR3 protein. Seen here are some 15,000 distinct CDR3 sequences, about 50% observed once, and the top ten hold 10% to 15%. No antigen has been assigned to these receptors. Sequenced: CD4+ T cells from blood, cultured in vitro. Receptors were obtained from a human donor who had recovered from COVID-19. CDR3s include the opening cysteine and the closing phenylalanine or tryptophan. The D gene is left open where the match is weak. Clone size appears in some rows only: once, few, many, or a class for an expanded clone.

J: TRBJ2-7
size: NA
D: TRBD2
V: TRBV11-1
CDR3: CASSPLSGTSGKENEQYF
DNA: TGTGCCAGCAGCCCCCTCAGCGGGACTAGCGGGAAAGAAAACGAGCAGTACTTC

J: TRBJ1-2
size: few
D: NA
V: TRBV27
CDR3: CASTERGWYPQGMTGYTF
DNA: TGTGCCAGCACCGAAAGGGGTTGGTACCCGCAGGGGATGACGGGCTACACCTTC

J: TRBJ1-1
size: NA
D: NA
V: TRBV19
CDR3: CASSMGRSMNTEAFF
DNA: TGTGCCAGTAGTATGGGCAGGTCCATGAACACTGAAGCTTTCTTT

J: TRBJ2-1
size: NA
D: NA
V: TRBV6-5
CDR3: CASSYRVDNEQFF
DNA: TGTGCCAGCAGCTACAGGGTCGACAATGAGCAGTTCTTC

J: TRBJ1-2
size: NA
D: NA
V: TRBV6-5
CDR3: CASSSNGGWSTPRIANYGYTF
DNA: TGTGCCAGCAGTTCAAACGGGGGTTGGTCGACACCCCGAATAGCTAACTATGGCTACACCTTC

J: TRBJ2-3
size: NA
D: TRBD1
V: TRBV18
CDR3: CASSPRPGGGGTQYF
DNA: TGTGCCAGCTCACCACGACCAGGGGGCGGAGGGACGCAGTATTTT

J: TRBJ2-3
size: NA
D: NA
V: TRBV10-3
CDR3: CAISVDSFTDTQYF
DNA: TGTGCCATCAGTGTGGATTCTTTCACAGATACGCAGTATTTT

J: TRBJ2-1
size: NA
D: NA
V: TRBV7-6
CDR3: CASSYSSYNEQFF
DNA: TGTGCCAGCAGCTACAGCTCCTACAATGAGCAGTTCTTC

J: TRBJ2-6
size: NA
D: NA
V: TRBV9
CDR3: CASSVDLSGANVLTF
DNA: TGTGCCAGCAGCGTAGACCTCTCTGGGGCCAACGTCCTGACTTTC

J: TRBJ1-2
size: few
D: NA
V: TRBV28
CDR3: CASSFTGPYGYTF
DNA: TGTGCCAGCAGTTTCACAGGGCCCTATGGCTACACCTTC

J: TRBJ1-5
size: NA
D: NA
V: TRBV19
CDR3: CASSGNQPQHF
DNA: TGTGCCAGTAGTGGCAATCAGCCCCAGCATTTT

J: TRBJ1-2
size: few
D: NA
V: TRBV20-1
CDR3: CSARDYNGYTF
DNA: TGCAGTGCTAGAGATTACAACGGCTACACCTTC

J: TRBJ2-5
size: few
D: TRBD1
V: TRBV10-2
CDR3: CASLSGGMETQYF
DNA: TGCGCCAGCTTGTCAGGGGGAATGGAGACCCAGTACTTC

J: TRBJ2-1
size: NA
D: NA
V: TRBV12-3/TRBV12-4
CDR3: CASSTGRHEQFF
DNA: TGTGCCAGCAGTACAGGGAGGCATGAGCAGTTCTTC

J: TRBJ1-6
size: NA
D: NA
V: TRBV28
CDR3: CASNPSGGRSPLHF
DNA: TGTGCCAGCAATCCGTCGGGGGGCAGGTCACCCCTCCACTTT

J: TRBJ2-7
size: NA
D: TRBD2
V: TRBV7-2
CDR3: CASSFALAGLTYEQYF
DNA: TGTGCCAGCAGCTTTGCCCTAGCGGGATTAACCTACGAGCAGTACTTC

J: TRBJ1-5
size: NA
D: TRBD1
V: TRBV28
CDR3: CASSFARGGNQPQHF
DNA: TGTGCCAGCAGTTTCGCCAGGGGGGGCAATCAGCCCCAGCATTTT

J: TRBJ2-3
size: NA
D: TRBD2
V: TRBV20-1
CDR3: CSARDSSGSTDTQYF
DNA: TGCAGTGCTAGAGATAGTAGCGGGTCTACAGATACGCAGTATTTT

J: TRBJ2-7
size: NA
D: TRBD1
V: TRBV6-1
CDR3: CASRKGQLYEQYF
DNA: TGTGCCAGCAGGAAGGGACAGCTGTACGAGCAGTACTTC

J: TRBJ2-2
size: NA
D: TRBD2
V: TRBV19
CDR3: CASSPGTINTGELFF
DNA: TGTGCCAGTAGTCCCGGGACTATCAACACCGGGGAGCTGTTTTTT

J: TRBJ1-2
size: NA
D: NA
V: TRBV7-9
CDR3: CASSLQGDGYTF
DNA: TGTGCCAGCAGCTTGCAAGGGGATGGCTACACCTTC

J: TRBJ1-1
size: NA
D: TRBD1
V: TRBV6-1
CDR3: CASRVGGGGNTEAFF
DNA: TGTGCCAGCAGAGTAGGAGGGGGCGGTAACACTGAAGCTTTCTTT

J: TRBJ1-1
size: few
D: NA
V: TRBV7-9
CDR3: CASSLAPRNTEAFF
DNA: TGTGCCAGCAGCTTAGCGCCGAGGAACACTGAAGCTTTCTTT

J: TRBJ1-2
size: NA
D: TRBD1
V: TRBV28
CDR3: CASSVSLLQGALYGYTF
DNA: TGTGCCAGCAGCGTAAGCCTACTACAGGGGGCTCTTTATGGCTACACCTTC

J: TRBJ1-4
size: NA
D: TRBD1
V: TRBV2
CDR3: CASSELQGAEKLFF
DNA: TGTGCCAGCAGTGAATTACAGGGGGCGGAAAAACTGTTTTTT

J: TRBJ2-1
size: NA
D: NA
V: TRBV6-1
CDR3: CASSEAGTPLPDNEQFF
DNA: TGTGCCAGCAGTGAAGCGGGGACCCCCCTTCCGGACAATGAGCAGTTCTTC

J: TRBJ2-2
size: few
D: NA
V: TRBV24-1
CDR3: CATSDSPADTGELFF
DNA: TGTGCCACCAGTGATTCCCCCGCGGACACCGGGGAGCTGTTTTTT

J: TRBJ2-3
size: few
D: NA
V: TRBV20-1
CDR3: CSARDQGRRSDTQYF
DNA: TGCAGTGCTAGAGACCAGGGACGGAGGTCAGATACGCAGTATTTT

J: TRBJ2-5
size: NA
D: TRBD2
V: TRBV7-8
CDR3: CASSNGLAGGETQYF
DNA: TGTGCCAGCAGCAATGGACTAGCGGGAGGGGAGACCCAGTACTTC

J: TRBJ1-1
size: NA
D: NA
V: TRBV14
CDR3: CASSQDWGNLNTEAFF
DNA: TGTGCCAGCAGCCAAGATTGGGGCAACTTGAACACTGAAGCTTTCTTT

J: TRBJ2-1
size: NA
D: TRBD2
V: TRBV12-3/TRBV12-4
CDR3: CASRDGTSGWNEQFF
DNA: TGTGCCAGCAGAGACGGGACTAGCGGGTGGAATGAGCAGTTCTTC

J: TRBJ2-5
size: NA
D: TRBD2
V: TRBV25-1
CDR3: CASSQVTGLAGGETQYF
DNA: TGTGCCAGCAGCCAGGTGACTGGACTAGCGGGAGGAGAGACCCAGTACTTC

J: TRBJ1-4
size: NA
D: NA
V: TRBV12-3/TRBV12-4
CDR3: CASSLGQGGEKLFF
DNA: TGTGCCAGCAGTTTGGGTCAGGGTGGGGAAAAACTGTTTTTT

J: TRBJ2-3
size: NA
D: NA
V: TRBV20-1
CDR3: CSAAPIGTHTDTQYF
DNA: TGCAGTGCGGCGCCTATCGGGACCCACACAGATACGCAGTATTTT

J: TRBJ2-7
size: once
D: TRBD2
V: TRBV28
CDR3: CASSTGRGSYEQYF
DNA: TGTGCCAGCAGTACCGGGAGGGGGTCCTACGAGCAGTACTTC

J: TRBJ1-1
size: NA
D: TRBD1
V: TRBV2
CDR3: CASRPLGNRGHTEAFF
DNA: TGTGCCAGCCGACCTCTCGGGAACAGGGGGCACACTGAAGCTTTCTTT

J: TRBJ2-5
size: NA
D: TRBD2
V: TRBV20-1
CDR3: CSASGSGRARETQYF
DNA: TGCAGTGCTAGTGGTAGCGGGAGGGCGAGAGAGACCCAGTACTTC

J: TRBJ1-5
size: few
D: TRBD1
V: TRBV6-1
CDR3: CASSEEGTGYQPQHF
DNA: TGTGCCAGCAGTGAAGAGGGGACAGGGTATCAGCCCCAGCATTTT

J: TRBJ1-2
size: few
D: NA
V: TRBV27
CDR3: CASTPLSDTRNGYTF
DNA: TGTGCCAGCACCCCCTTATCAGACACGCGAAATGGCTACACCTTC

J: TRBJ1-5
size: NA
D: NA
V: TRBV2
CDR3: CASSWAAQDQPQHF
DNA: TGTGCCAGCAGTTGGGCGGCTCAGGATCAGCCCCAGCATTTT

J: TRBJ2-7
size: NA
D: NA
V: TRBV5-1
CDR3: CASSLERVPYEQYF
DNA: TGCGCCAGCAGCTTGGAACGGGTGCCCTACGAGCAGTACTTC

J: TRBJ2-3
size: large
D: NA
V: TRBV2
CDR3: CASSAGYTQYF
DNA: TGTGCCAGCAGTGCTGGCTATACGCAGTATTTT

J: TRBJ1-5
size: few
D: NA
V: TRBV6-5
CDR3: CASSSNPPGAGGNQPQHF
DNA: TGTGCCAGCAGTTCCAACCCGCCAGGTGCGGGTGGCAATCAGCCCCAGCATTTT

J: TRBJ1-3
size: NA
D: TRBD1
V: TRBV6-1
CDR3: CASSPGTGGFTIYF
DNA: TGTGCCAGCAGCCCTGGGACAGGGGGATTCACCATATATTTT

J: TRBJ2-2
size: few
D: TRBD2
V: TRBV20-1
CDR3: CSAGTSGDLDTGELFF
DNA: TGCAGTGCTGGGACTAGCGGGGACCTGGACACCGGGGAGCTGTTTTTT

J: TRBJ2-3
size: NA
D: NA
V: TRBV18
CDR3: CASSPSSQGSTDTQYF
DNA: TGTGCCAGCTCACCATCAAGTCAGGGGAGCACAGATACGCAGTATTTT

J: TRBJ2-1
size: few
D: TRBD1
V: TRBV28
CDR3: CASRSNRGLLSYNEQFF
DNA: TGTGCCAGCAGATCAAACAGGGGGCTGCTTTCCTACAATGAGCAGTTCTTC

J: TRBJ1-6
size: NA
D: NA
V: TRBV20-1
CDR3: CNARWGESYNSPLHF
DNA: TGCAATGCTAGGTGGGGGGAGTCCTATAATTCACCCCTCCACTTT

J: TRBJ2-5
size: few
D: TRBD2
V: TRBV6-2/TRBV6-3
CDR3: CASSPSGRGETQYF
DNA: TGTGCCAGCAGCCCTAGCGGGAGAGGGGAGACCCAGTACTTC

J: TRBJ1-1
size: once
D: NA
V: TRBV20-1
CDR3: CSARSDRATEAFF
DNA: TGCAGTGCTAGGTCGGACAGAGCCACTGAAGCTTTCTTT

J: TRBJ2-7
size: NA
D: NA
V: TRBV7-8
CDR3: CASSLASGGVYEQYF
DNA: TGTGCCAGCAGCTTAGCGAGTGGGGGAGTCTACGAGCAGTACTTC

J: TRBJ2-5
size: NA
D: TRBD1
V: TRBV30
CDR3: CAWDIPRTGQETQYF
DNA: TGTGCCTGGGATATTCCACGGACAGGCCAAGAGACCCAGTACTTC

J: TRBJ2-5
size: few
D: TRBD2
V: TRBV2
CDR3: CASNPLAGVRETQYF
DNA: TGTGCCAGCAACCCATTAGCGGGAGTTCGGGAGACCCAGTACTTC